This T cell receptor beta chain was profiled in a study of spatial heterogeneity in lung cancer (dated by TCRdb to between 2018 and 2020). For the study in its entirety: More beta-chain than alpha-chain transcripts were consistently detected, likely reflecting higher beta-chain transcript abundance. Nonsynonymous mutation counts, determined by whole-exome sequencing of tumor tissue, were related to TCR repertoire features. At surgery, 200 to 250 tumor regions, some 61 matched nontumor lung samples and 56 PBMC samples were TCR-sequenced for both alpha and beta chains. In tumor regions, TCR transcript counts showed a strong correlation with a T cell transcriptional module score from matched bulk RNA-seq. In the raw uncorrected reads, each unique combination of TCR and UMI appeared more than ten times on average. In non-small cell lung cancer, the study quantitatively compared TCR alpha and beta repertoires across several tumor regions, matched nontumor lung, and blood.

In the paper's terms, the time point label means: sample taken at primary tumor resection. The donors were around 69 patients from the lung TRACERx cohort who had early-stage, untreated non-small cell lung cancer. Whole RNA extracted from tumor and nontumor lung tissue, or from cryopreserved PBMC samples, was used for TCR sequencing without cell sorting. A patient was chosen for TCR sequencing only when enough RNA was available from at least two tumor regions. Before being selected, tumor and adjacent nontumor lung specimens were reviewed by a lung pathologist. This clonotype has ten or more counts. It has no known antigen specificity. Base qualities were left out, and no much larger clone turns up one base away. This beta chain slipped into a library made for alpha chains as a stray read, so its size is not meaningful. Study-wide conclusions, independent of this receptor: Confirming at a functional level the hypothesis that regional TCRs recognize regional mutations was considered to require additional single-cell paired TCR alpha and beta sequencing. TCR-seq was estimated to cover only roughly 7% of tumor T cells for alpha chains and roughly 12% for beta chains. The tumor nonsynonymous mutation count correlated with the number of expanded alpha and beta TCRs within the tumor. The count of ubiquitous expanded TCRs correlated with the count of ubiquitous nonsynonymous mutations, and the count of regional expanded TCRs correlated with the count of regional nonsynonymous mutations.

Reading the germline V gene gives CDR1 LGHNA and CDR2 YSLEER. The CDR3 starts with the cysteine, ends with the phenylalanine, and has 19 residues. Only the CDR3 DNA is retained, 57 bases long and in frame from the first base. Germline trimming amounts to 3 bases on V and 8 bases on J, with 16 as the count of junction bases outside the gene matches. Libraries were constructed by 5' RACE. Sequencer: NextSeq 500. The TCR library protocol attached a unique molecular identifier to each TCR cDNA molecule to allow correction of PCR and sequencing errors. Per the source publication's procedure: TCR identification, UMI-based error correction and CDR3 extraction were performed with Decombinator tools. TCRs above a frequency of 2 per 1,000, corresponding to the top 1% of the tumor frequency distribution, were defined as expanded. Expanded tumor TCRs statistically deemed absent (corrected P<0.05) from at least one tumor region were classed as regional, and all other expanded tumor TCRs were classed as ubiquitous. Each repertoire was subsampled 100 times to 5,000 TCRs, after which Renyi diversity was computed with the R vegan package. CDR3 similarity networks were built from amino acid triplet string-kernel similarity, connecting CDR3s with pairwise similarity above 0.82. The public reads were run again by TCRdb, first through fastp at Q25 and then through MiXCR, and only productive beta chains were kept. Each record represents a unique CDR3 protein, reported with the most common genes and DNA among its rows. TCRdb's processing, not the study's, gives the V and J calls here. In this sample the table shows about 13,000 distinct CDR3 sequences, 4.5% to 5.5% of which occur a single time. The top ten clonotypes cover 20% to 25% of the sample.

The sequence came from a male donor with early-stage non-small cell lung cancer. The chain uses TRBV4-3 and TRBJ1-6, and TRBD1 matches 10 of the central bases. Sample: lung tumor tissue, taken at surgery. The CDR3 reads CASSQEIGQGVLYYSPLHF. At the DNA level, the sequence is TGCGCCAGCAGCCAGGAGATAGGACAGGGGGTCTTATACTATTCACCCCTCCACTTT.